Shown below are 4 T cell receptor beta chains from a single sample sequenced in a study of CD8+CD57+ T cells in acquired aplastic anemia. All patients picked for sequencing had shown, by flow cytometry, an expansion of CD8+CD57+ cells. The TCR beta profiling, which covered VDJ combination and CDR3 sequence, was carried out using genomic DNA as the template. TCRdb analysed the reads with MiXCR anew, one entry per CDR3 protein. The data show a few hundred thousand distinct CDR3 sequences, with roughly 34% seen just once and approximately 0.82% held by the top ten. Input material: sorted CD4+, CD8+, or CD8+CD57+ T cells (not recorded which) from PBMCs. These receptors came from a human donor with aplastic anemia.

This chain connects TRBV14 to TRBJ2-7; D is unclear. This CDR3 comprises 14 residues. The germline V gene has CDR1 SGHDN and CDR2 FVKESK. The V end lost 0 bases, the J end lost 6 bases, and 12 bases lay between the germline ends. The CDR3 DNA is TGTGCCAGCAGCCAAGATTTCTTGGGTTTCGAGCAGTACTTC. Its translation: CASSQDFLGFEQYF.

J is TRBJ2-7 and V is TRBV6-1; a weak D match, TRBD2 (6 bases). The V end was cut by 2 bases, the J end by 5 bases, with 13 bases between. The CDR3 totals 14 residues. The germline CDR1 and CDR2 sequences are MNHNS and SASEGT. The CDR3 DNA sequence: TGTGCCAGCAGTGAAAGCCCTGGAGGGAACGAGCAGTACTTC. The encoded protein is CASSESPGGNEQYF.

This chain joins TRBV2 and TRBJ2-7, with D perhaps TRBD2 (5 bases). Trimming pared 5 bases from V and 1 base from J, leaving 15 bases between. This CDR3 is built from 15 residues. Germline CDR1 and CDR2: SNHLY and FYNNEI. CDR3 sequence reads: CASSLRAFASYEQYF. DNA for the CDR3: TGTGCCAGCAGTTTGAGGGCGTTCGCATCCTACGAGCAGTACTTC.

This clonotype was seen a handful of times. The chain recombines TRBV6-1 with TRBJ1-6; a weak D match, TRBD1 (6 bases). Looked up from germline, CDR1 is MNHNS and CDR2 is SASEGT. CDR3 size: 16 residues. Trimming took off 7 bases at V and 4 bases at J, with 17 bases between the two ends. Written as DNA, the CDR3 is TGTGCCAGCAAACTAGGGACAAAGGGTTATAATTCACCCCTCCACTTT. Its protein product is CASKLGTKGYNSPLHF.